This entry features one TCR beta chain sequence. The antigen it binds to is not known. The input lacks base qualities; no much larger clone sits a single base away. From a lookup of the germline V gene (reference sequence), CDR1 and CDR2 are LNHDA and SQIVND. From its cysteine to its phenylalanine, the CDR3 spans 15 amino acids. This entry keeps only the CDR3 DNA: 45 bases, framed from base 1. Trimming leaves V shorter by 3 bases and J shorter by 11 bases, with the junction holding 9 bases beyond the gene matches. Using the deep immunoSEQ assay, multiplex PCR amplified TCR CDR3 regions from genomic DNA. Extracted genomic DNA from each cell subset was spread evenly across all wells of several immunoSEQ 96-well plates, with each plate serving as a replicate. For sorted subsets, 150 to 250 ng of genomic DNA, equivalent to some 30,000 T cell genomes, went into each replicate PCR. Purified libraries were measured with a Qubit 3.0 fluorometer, size-checked on a Bioanalyzer 2100, and measured again with the KAPA Library Quantification kit. A separate single-read 150-cycle Illumina NextSeq 550 flow cell was used to sequence each immunoSEQ 96-well plate. The authors processed their data as follows. The immunoSEQ output contained only junctional sequences without quality scores, so filtering could not match that applied to full-length reads. Sequences were annotated with PyIR, a Python wrapper for IgBLAST v1.9, and V/J genes and CDR3 were assigned using IMGT germline references. Reads with weak V/J assignments (E-value above 1e-6), missing CDR3, stop codons, out-of-frame junctions, or ambiguous translated residues were removed. V3J clonotypes were defined by identical inferred V gene, J gene, and CDR3 amino acid sequence. Percentage overlap between repertoires was calculated by dividing the number of shared unique clonotypes by the size of the smaller repertoire. Repertoire richness was assessed with RTK rarefaction, the Chao1 estimator, and Recon v2.1 estimates of unobserved clonotypes. OLGA was used to compute generation probabilities for all TCRbeta clonotypes that the gDNA method yielded from a few donors. Drawn from immuneACCESS, this table holds only the in-frame rearrangements with V and J called that TCRdb kept. Clones are partly lost; checked studies trace under half to an unresolved V gene and leave the rest unexplained. Clonal size and the V and J genes are those of that table, whereas D and trimming came from the DNA. The sample yields about 680,000 clones; about three quarters were counted once. In total, the top ten clones hold around 2% of the sample.

The sample is drawn from a study of shared clonotypes between healthy human individuals (dated by TCRdb to 2020 to 2021). At the level of the whole study: The cohort included three men and a couple of women between 18 and 49 years of age. Per donor, three plates each were used for CD4 naive and CD4 memory, two for CD8 naive, and one for CD8 memory. To estimate repertoire size and how much clonotype sharing occurs between individuals, the study deeply sequenced the blood TCR repertoires of five or six healthy adults. Different laboratories and diverse techniques were used to prepare libraries and sequence TCR repertoires, to increase sequencing depth and limit assay-specific biases. Leukapheresis yielded between about 0.85 and 10 billion PBMCs per donor.

The donors were healthy, HIV-negative adults with no recently reported acute infections or vaccinations. Every donor was a Caucasian adult living in Nashville, Tennessee, USA. CD4+ T cells were enriched by magnetic negative selection; naive cells were then positively selected on CD45RA, and the negative fraction formed the memory subset. Blood was collected by leukapheresis, and PBMCs were isolated by Ficoll-Histopaque density gradient centrifugation and then cryopreserved in liquid nitrogen vapor phase. Purity and quantity of every magnetically sorted T cell population were checked by analytical flow cytometry. Genomic DNA was isolated from every sorted fraction and measured by UV absorbance on a Nanodrop 2000c. The investigation overall reported the following: Even with the large sequencing depth, rarefaction of the sorted-subset datasets indicated that sequencing was incomplete. Estimated clonotype richness was generally larger for naive than for memory subsets. The genetic and exposure-history diversity represented was limited by the small number of donors. Sharing across several donors was observed for approximately 5% of naive CD4, less than 4% of naive CD8, over 2% of memory CD4, and over 0.3% of memory CD8 clonotypes. Compared with non-shared clonotypes, the clonotypes found in all four sorted-subset donors had higher generation probabilities. Only blood was sampled, and tissue TCR repertoires likely differ from those in blood. Pairwise subsampling led to the expectation that sequencing depth would affect the degree of clonotype sharing among donors.

Sequenced material: memory CD4+ T cells sorted from blood. The sample's cell subset or site label is to be understood as: CD45RA-negative fraction. The V gene is TRBV19 and the J gene is TRBJ1-6, with 8 junctional bases fitting TRBD1. The clonotype comes from a woman in her 30s in good health. The CDR3 loop reads CASSMDWGQAAPLHF. The sequence in DNA is TGTGCCAGTAGTATGGATTGGGGACAGGCGGCACCCCTCCACTTT.